This TCR beta chain is from a study of cytomegalovirus exposure and HLA in healthy donors. Overall study results and limits: In a later analysis, at a false discovery rate of 0.05, approximately 16,000 TCR beta sequences were associated with HLA alleles. Reportedly, HLA-A and HLA-B alleles of most subjects were accurately predicted from TCR beta.

On this clone itself: The antigen is unknown.

The PCR ran on 60 Vbeta and 13 Jbeta primers. Study processing details: As a later analysis found, there were approximately 80 million unique TCR beta chains, of which roughly 11 million were shared. Sequencing was performed with immunoSEQ multiplex PCR; in TCRdb, only in-frame clones are kept and a portion is missing. Clonal size and the V and J genes are those of that table, whereas D and trimming came from the DNA. Of around 150,000 clones in the sample, 65% to 70% are singletons; the top ten hold about 1.5%. The CDR3 extends over 14 amino acids. V lost 4 bases and J lost 0, with 9 bases in between. Germline-derived CDR1 and CDR2 are SGHTA and FQGTGA.

This receptor was identified in a human donor in good health. This rearrangement joins TRBV7-3 to TRBJ1-2, with a weak D call TRBD1 (6 bases). Sequencing was done on a sample of PBMCs. The CDR3 DNA is TGTGCCAGCAGCTGGGACACGGCTAACTATGGCTACACCTTC. It translates to CASSWDTANYGYTF.